This section outlines one T cell receptor beta chain sequence together with its context. This sample was included in a study of cytomegalovirus exposure and HLA in healthy donors. On the study more broadly: Earlier, 100 million to 120 million unique TCR beta sequences were recovered from around 180 million T cells by an analysis.

It was with 60 Vbeta and 13 Jbeta primers that the PCR ran. Authors' data handling: In a later analysis, the count reached some 75 million unique TCR beta chains, with about 10 million shared. Measured with immunoSEQ multiplex PCR; TCRdb has only the in-frame clones, and not every one. V, J and clone size reflect that table, while D and trimming were determined from the DNA. Seen here are 200,000 to 250,000 clones, roughly 82% observed once, and the top ten hold 5% to 6.5%. The CDR3 covers 14 residues. The V gene lost 8 bases and the J gene lost 1 base, with 14 bases spanning the gap. Germline V CDR1 and CDR2: LNHDA, SQIVND (reference sequence).

The TCR was taken from a woman aged 35 to 49 in good health and CMV-seropositive. The chain joins TRBV19 to TRBJ2-5; possible D gene TRBD2, 5 bases. The sequenced sample was PBMCs. The CDR3 DNA follows: TGTGCCAGTTCCGCCGGAGGACGCCAAGAGACCCAGTACTTC. Protein: CASSAGGRQETQYF.